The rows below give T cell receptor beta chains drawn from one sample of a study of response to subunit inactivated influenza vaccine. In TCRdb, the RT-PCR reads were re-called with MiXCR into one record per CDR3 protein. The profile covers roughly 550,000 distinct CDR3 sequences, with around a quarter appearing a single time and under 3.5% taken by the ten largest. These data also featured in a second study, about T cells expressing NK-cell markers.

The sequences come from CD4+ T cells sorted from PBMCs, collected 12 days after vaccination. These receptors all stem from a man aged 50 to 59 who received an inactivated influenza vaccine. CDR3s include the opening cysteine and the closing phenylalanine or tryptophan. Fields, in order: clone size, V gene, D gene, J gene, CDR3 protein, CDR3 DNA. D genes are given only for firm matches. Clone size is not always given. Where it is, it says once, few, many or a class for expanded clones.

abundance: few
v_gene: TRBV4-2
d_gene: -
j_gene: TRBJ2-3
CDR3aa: CASSQTVPGQTQYF
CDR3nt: TGTGCCAGCAGCCAAACTGTCCCGGGACAAACGCAGTATTTT

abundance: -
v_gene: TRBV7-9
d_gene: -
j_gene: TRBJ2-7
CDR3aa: CASSLASSDSSTYEQYF
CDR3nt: TGTGCCAGCAGCTTAGCTTCATCGGACAGCTCGACCTACGAGCAGTACTTC

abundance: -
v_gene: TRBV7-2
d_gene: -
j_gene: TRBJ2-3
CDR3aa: CASSLRGSRMADTQYF
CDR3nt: TGTGCCAGCAGCTTAAGAGGGAGTCGCATGGCAGATACGCAGTATTTT

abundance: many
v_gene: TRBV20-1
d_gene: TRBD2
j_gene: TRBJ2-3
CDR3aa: CSATSGGSTDTQYF
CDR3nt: TGCAGTGCTACCAGCGGGGGATCAACAGATACGCAGTATTTT

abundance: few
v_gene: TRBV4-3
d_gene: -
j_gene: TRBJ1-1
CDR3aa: CASSLEPSNTEAFF
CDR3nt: TGCGCCAGCAGCCTCGAGCCTTCGAACACTGAAGCTTTCTTT

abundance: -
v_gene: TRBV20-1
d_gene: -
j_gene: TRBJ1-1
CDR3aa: CSAREPGRLNTEAFF
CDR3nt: TGCAGTGCTAGAGAGCCGGGGAGATTGAACACTGAAGCTTTCTTT

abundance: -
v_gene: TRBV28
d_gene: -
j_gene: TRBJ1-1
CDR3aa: CASSFVMMVTEAFF
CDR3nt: TGTGCCAGCAGTTTTGTGATGATGGTCACTGAAGCTTTCTTT

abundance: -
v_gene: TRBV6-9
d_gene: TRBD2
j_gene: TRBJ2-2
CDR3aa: CASSSSSGPTGELFF
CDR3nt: TGTGCCAGCAGCTCTTCTAGCGGCCCCACCGGGGAGCTGTTTTTT

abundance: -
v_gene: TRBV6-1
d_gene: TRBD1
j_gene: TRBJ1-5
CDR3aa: CASRQRNRGKESQPQHF
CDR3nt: TGTGCCAGCAGACAGCGGAACAGGGGTAAAGAGAGTCAGCCCCAGCATTTT

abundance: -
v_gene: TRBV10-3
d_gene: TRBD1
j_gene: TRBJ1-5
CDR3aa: CAIRGIQGSPQHF
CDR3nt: TGTGCCATCAGGGGGATACAGGGGTCGCCCCAGCATTTT

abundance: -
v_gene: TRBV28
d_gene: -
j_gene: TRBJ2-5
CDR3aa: CASSLMGIGTETQYF
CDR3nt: TGTGCCAGCAGTTTAATGGGGATCGGGACGGAGACCCAGTACTTC

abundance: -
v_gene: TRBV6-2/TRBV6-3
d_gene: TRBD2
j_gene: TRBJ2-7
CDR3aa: CASSYELAGGFRNYEQYF
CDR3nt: TGTGCCAGCAGTTACGAACTAGCGGGAGGCTTCCGAAACTACGAGCAGTACTTC

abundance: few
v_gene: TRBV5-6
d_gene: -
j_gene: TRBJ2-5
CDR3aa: CASSLQQKETQYF
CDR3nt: TGTGCCAGCAGCTTGCAACAAAAAGAGACCCAGTACTTC

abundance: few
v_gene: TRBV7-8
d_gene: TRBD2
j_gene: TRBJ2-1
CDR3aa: CASSLARSSGVYNEQFF
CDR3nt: TGTGCCAGCAGCTTAGCCAGGTCTAGCGGGGTCTACAATGAGCAGTTCTTC

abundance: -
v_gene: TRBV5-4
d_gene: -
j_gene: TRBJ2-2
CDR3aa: CASSPVSGPRNTGELFF
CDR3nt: TGTGCCAGCAGCCCCGTATCTGGGCCGCGAAACACCGGGGAGCTGTTTTTT

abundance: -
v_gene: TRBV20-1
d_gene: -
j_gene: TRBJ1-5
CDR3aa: CSAAEEGQPQHF
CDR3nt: TGCAGTGCTGCCGAGGAGGGTCAGCCCCAGCATTTT

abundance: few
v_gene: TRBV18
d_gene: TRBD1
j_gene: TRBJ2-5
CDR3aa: CASSPSGTAGQETQYF
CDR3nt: TGTGCCAGCTCACCATCCGGGACAGCCGGACAAGAGACCCAGTACTTC

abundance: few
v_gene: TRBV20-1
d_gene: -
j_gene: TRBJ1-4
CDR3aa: CSAGGRWKTNEKLFF
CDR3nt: TGCAGTGCTGGGGGGCGGTGGAAGACGAATGAAAAACTGTTTTTT

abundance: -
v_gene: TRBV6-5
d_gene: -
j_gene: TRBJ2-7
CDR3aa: CASSYREGGVVSYEQYF
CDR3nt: TGTGCCAGCAGTTACAGGGAGGGGGGTGTGGTAAGTTACGAGCAGTACTTC

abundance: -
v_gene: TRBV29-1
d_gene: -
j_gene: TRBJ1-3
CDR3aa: CSVEDRAGPGNTIYF
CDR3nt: TGCAGCGTTGAAGATCGGGCAGGGCCTGGAAACACCATATATTTT

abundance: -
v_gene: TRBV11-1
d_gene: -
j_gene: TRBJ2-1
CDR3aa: CASSFPRINLSSYNEQFF
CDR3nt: TGTGCCAGCAGCTTCCCGCGGATCAACCTTAGCTCCTACAATGAGCAGTTCTTC

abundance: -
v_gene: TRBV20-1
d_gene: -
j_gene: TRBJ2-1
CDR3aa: CSASSRVRYNEQFF
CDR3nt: TGCAGTGCTAGTTCAAGGGTGAGATACAATGAGCAGTTCTTC

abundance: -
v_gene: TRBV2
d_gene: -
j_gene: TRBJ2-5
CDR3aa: CASSRAPGETQYF
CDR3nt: TGTGCCAGCAGTCGGGCCCCGGGGGAGACCCAGTACTTC

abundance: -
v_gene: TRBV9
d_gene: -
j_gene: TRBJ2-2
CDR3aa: CASSVLGRGGELFF
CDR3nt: TGTGCCAGCAGCGTCCTCGGACGAGGCGGGGAGCTGTTTTTT

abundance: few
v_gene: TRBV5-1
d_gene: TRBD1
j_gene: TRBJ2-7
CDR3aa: CASSKTGGNYEQYF
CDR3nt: TGCGCCAGCAGCAAAACAGGGGGCAACTACGAGCAGTACTTC

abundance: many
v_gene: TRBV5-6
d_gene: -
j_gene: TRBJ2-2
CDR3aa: CASSEGGPDTGELFF
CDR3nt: TGTGCCAGCAGCGAGGGCGGGCCGGACACCGGGGAGCTGTTTTTT

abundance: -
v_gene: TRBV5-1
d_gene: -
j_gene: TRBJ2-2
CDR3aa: CASSMRTGNTGELFF
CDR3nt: TGCGCCAGCAGCATGCGGACTGGCAACACCGGGGAGCTGTTTTTT

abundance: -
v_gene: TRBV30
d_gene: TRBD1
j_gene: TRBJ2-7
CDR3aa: CAWRGQGGHEQYF
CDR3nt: TGTGCCTGGAGGGGACAGGGTGGGCACGAGCAGTACTTC

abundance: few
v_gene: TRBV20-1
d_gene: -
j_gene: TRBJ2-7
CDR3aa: CSAQKQATYEQYF
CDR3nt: TGCAGTGCTCAAAAACAGGCGACCTACGAGCAGTACTTC

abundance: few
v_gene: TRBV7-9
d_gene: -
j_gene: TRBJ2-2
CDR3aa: CASSFTETGELFF
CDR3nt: TGTGCCAGCAGCTTCACAGAAACCGGGGAGCTGTTTTTT

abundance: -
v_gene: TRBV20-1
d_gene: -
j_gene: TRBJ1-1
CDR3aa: CSARSPVTGPEAFF
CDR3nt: TGCAGTGCTAGAAGCCCAGTAACAGGTCCTGAAGCTTTCTTT

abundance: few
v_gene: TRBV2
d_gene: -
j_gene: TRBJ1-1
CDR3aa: CASSASDFTEAFF
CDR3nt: TGTGCCAGCAGCGCATCCGACTTCACTGAAGCTTTCTTT

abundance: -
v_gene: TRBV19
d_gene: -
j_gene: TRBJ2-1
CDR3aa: CASSGPVRGEQFF
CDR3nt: TGTGCCAGTAGTGGACCCGTTAGGGGTGAGCAGTTCTTC

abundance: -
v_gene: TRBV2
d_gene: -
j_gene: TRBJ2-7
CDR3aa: CASDGGTYEQYF
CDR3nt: TGTGCCAGCGATGGAGGAACCTACGAGCAGTACTTC

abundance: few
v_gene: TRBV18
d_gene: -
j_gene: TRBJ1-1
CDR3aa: CASSPPMGGTTEAFF
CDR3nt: TGTGCCAGCTCACCACCTATGGGAGGGACGACTGAAGCTTTCTTT

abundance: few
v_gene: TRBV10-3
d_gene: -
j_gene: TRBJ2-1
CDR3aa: CAISGGAGTYNEQFF
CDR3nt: TGTGCCATCAGTGGGGGGGCGGGGACATACAATGAGCAGTTCTTC

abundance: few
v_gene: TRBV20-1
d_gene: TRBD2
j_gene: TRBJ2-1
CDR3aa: CSARGLPGLAGGTAYNEQFF
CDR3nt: TGCAGTGCTAGGGGGTTGCCGGGACTAGCGGGAGGGACTGCCTACAATGAGCAGTTCTTC

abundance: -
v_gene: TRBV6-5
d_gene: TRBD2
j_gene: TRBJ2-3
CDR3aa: CASSYSASGTFTDTQYF
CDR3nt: TGTGCCAGCAGTTACTCGGCTAGCGGGACTTTCACAGATACGCAGTATTTT

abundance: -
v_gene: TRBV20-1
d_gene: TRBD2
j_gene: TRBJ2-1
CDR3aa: CCARGPPGLAGGDEQFF
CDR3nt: TGCTGTGCTAGAGGTCCCCCGGGACTAGCGGGAGGCGATGAGCAGTTCTTC

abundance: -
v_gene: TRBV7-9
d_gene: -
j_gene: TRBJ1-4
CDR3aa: CASSLGRWSEKLFF
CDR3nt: TGTGCCAGCAGCTTGGGACGGTGGAGTGAAAAACTGTTTTTT

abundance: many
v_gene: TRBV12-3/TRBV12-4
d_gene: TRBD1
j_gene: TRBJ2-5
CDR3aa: CASIRQGSQETQYF
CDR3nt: TGTGCCAGCATTAGACAGGGATCCCAAGAGACCCAGTACTTC